At least ten counts were recorded for the clone carrying this T cell receptor (beta chain). The antigen remains unidentified. Time point indicated: newly diagnosed GD, antithyroid drugs for less than 3 months. PBMC RNA served as the TCR library source. With EDTA tubes as the receptacles, around 10 milliliters of peripheral blood were drawn. The sample belongs to a study of regulatory T cells in long-lasting Graves disease. Whole-study results and caveats: When disease was persistent, TRBV28, TRBJ1-2 and TRBJ2-5 were the favored segments. The TCR repertoire of persistent Graves' patients was less diverse than that of newly diagnosed ones.

CDR3 regions were amplified by Arm-PCR using iRepertoire HTBI primers to build TCR beta libraries. TCRdb recomputed calls from the multiplex PCR reads with MiXCR, one row per CDR3 protein. The repertoire holds about 310,000 distinct CDR3 sequences, with approximately 20% as singletons. V was shortened by 3 bases and J by 5 bases, with 14 bases between the two germline ends. Germline V gene data show CDR1 as SGHRS and CDR2 as YFSETQ. The CDR3 has 14 amino acids. The chain carries TRBV5-1 and TRBJ1-1; possibly TRBD1 for D (5 bases). The TCR sequence derives from a female donor with Graves disease. The starting material was peripheral blood mononuclear cells (PBMCs), obtained at new diagnosis, from a patient treated with antithyroid drugs. DNA for the CDR3: TGCGCCAGCAGCTCACGTGGATGGGGGACTGAAGCTTTCTTT. Translation gives CASSSRGWGTEAFF.